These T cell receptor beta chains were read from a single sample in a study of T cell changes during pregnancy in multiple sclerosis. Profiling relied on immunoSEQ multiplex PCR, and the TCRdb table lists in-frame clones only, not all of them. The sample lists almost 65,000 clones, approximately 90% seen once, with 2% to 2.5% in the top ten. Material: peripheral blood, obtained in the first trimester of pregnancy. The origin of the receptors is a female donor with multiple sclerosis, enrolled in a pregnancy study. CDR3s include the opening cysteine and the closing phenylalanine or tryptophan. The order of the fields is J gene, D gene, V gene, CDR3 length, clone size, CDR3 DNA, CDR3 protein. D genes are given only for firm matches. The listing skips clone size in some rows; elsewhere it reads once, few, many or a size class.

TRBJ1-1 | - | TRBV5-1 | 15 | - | TGCGCCAGCAGCCCTCAGACAGCAGTGAACACTGAAGCTTTCTTT | CASSPQTAVNTEAFF
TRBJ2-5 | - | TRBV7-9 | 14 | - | TGTGCCAGCAGCCCCACAGTGTTTCCGGAGACCCAGTACTTC | CASSPTVFPETQYF
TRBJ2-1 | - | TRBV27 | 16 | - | TGTGCCAGCAGTTTCCTGATAGCGAACCGTTACAATGAGCAGTTCTTC | CASSFLIANRYNEQFF
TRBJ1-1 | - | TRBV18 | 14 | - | TGTGCCAGCTCACCACCGGGACAAAACACTGAAGCTTTCTTT | CASSPPGQNTEAFF
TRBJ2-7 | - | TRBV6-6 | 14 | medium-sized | TGTGCCAGCAGTTACTCCACGGACAGCTACGAGCAGTACTTC | CASSYSTDSYEQYF
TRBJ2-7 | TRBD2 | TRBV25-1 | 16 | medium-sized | TGTGCCAGCAGTGCTACGGGACTACCGGGATCCTACGAGCAGTACTTC | CASSATGLPGSYEQYF
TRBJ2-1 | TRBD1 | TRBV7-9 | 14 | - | TGTGCCAGCAGCCCTAGACAGGGTGGGAATGAGCAGTTCTTC | CASSPRQGGNEQFF
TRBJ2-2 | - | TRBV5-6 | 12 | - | TGTGCCAGCAAACTAGTTTCAGGGGAGCTGTTTTTT | CASKLVSGELFF
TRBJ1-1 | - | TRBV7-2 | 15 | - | TGTGCCAGCAGCTTAGTTGCGGGTTCGGGCACTGAAGCTTTCTTT | CASSLVAGSGTEAFF
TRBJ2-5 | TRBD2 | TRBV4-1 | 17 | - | TGCGCCAGCAGCCAAGGGGGACTAGTCACCACCAAAGAGACCCAGTACTTC | CASSQGGLVTTKETQYF
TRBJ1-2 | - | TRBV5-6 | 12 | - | TGTGCCAGCAGCTTGGTTACAGGAGGCTACACCTTC | CASSLVTGGYTF
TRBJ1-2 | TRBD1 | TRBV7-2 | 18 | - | TGTGCCAGCAGCTTTCTCTTCGTGGGGGGACAGGGGGCGGGAGGCTACACCTTC | CASSFLFVGGQGAGGYTF
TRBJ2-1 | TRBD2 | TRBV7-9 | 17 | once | TGTGCCAGCAGCCAGGCTGCGACTAGCGGGAGGGAGGGTGAGCAGTTCTTC | CASSQAATSGREGEQFF
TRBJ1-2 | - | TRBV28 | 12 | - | TGTGCCAGCAATGACGGAGCTAGTGGCTACACCTTC | CASNDGASGYTF
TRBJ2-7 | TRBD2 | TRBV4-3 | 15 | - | TGCGCCAGCAGCCAAGCCGAGCGGGAGGCCCACGAGCAGTACTTC | CASSQAEREAHEQYF
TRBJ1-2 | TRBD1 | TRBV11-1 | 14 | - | TGTGCCAGCAGCCCCATAGGGACAGGGGATGGCTACACCTTC | CASSPIGTGDGYTF
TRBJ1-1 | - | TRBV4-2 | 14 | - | TGTGCCAGCAGCCAGCCCCGGGGGGACACTGAAGCTTTCTTT | CASSQPRGDTEAFF
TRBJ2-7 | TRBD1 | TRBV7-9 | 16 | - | TGTGCCAGCAGTTCATTCGACGGACAGGGAAGATACGAGCAGTACTTC | CASSSFDGQGRYEQYF
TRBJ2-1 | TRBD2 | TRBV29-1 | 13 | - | TGCAGCGTTTTAGCGGGAAGCTACAATGAGCAGTTCTTC | CSVLAGSYNEQFF
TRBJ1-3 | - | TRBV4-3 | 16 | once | TGCGCCAGCAGCCAAGATCTACTGCGGGCTGGAAACACCATATATTTT | CASSQDLLRAGNTIYF
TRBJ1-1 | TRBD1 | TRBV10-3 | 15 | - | TGTGCCATCAGTGAGTCCCGGACAGGAGAAACTGAAGCTTTCTTT | CAISESRTGETEAFF
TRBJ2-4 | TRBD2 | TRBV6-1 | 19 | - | TGTGCCAGCAGTGAAGACCCCCTAGCGGGAGGATTAGCCAAAAACATTCAGTACTTC | CASSEDPLAGGLAKNIQYF
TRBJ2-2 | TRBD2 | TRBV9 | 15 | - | TGTGCCAGCATGGTCGGGGGGAGAGACACCGGGGAGCTGTTTTTT | CASMVGGRDTGELFF
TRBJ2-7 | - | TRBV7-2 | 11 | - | TGTGCCAGCAGCCCCCCGGGGGAGCAGTACTTC | CASSPPGEQYF